One T cell receptor beta chain is described in this entry. With random hexamers, reverse transcription was performed on about 0.5 to 1 ug of RNA. Each CDR3 protein is one row after TCRdb ran MiXCR on the immunoSEQ multiplex PCR reads. The sample shows roughly 150,000 distinct CDR3 sequences, approximately 93% of them seen only once. V gave up 0 bases and J gave up 3 bases; unmatched junction bases: 11. Germline CDR1 is MGHRA and CDR2 is YSYEKL. The CDR3 has 17 residues. These data are taken from a study of CD8 T cells in Susac syndrome. Sequencing of TCR beta was carried out in blood CD8+ and CD4+ T cells.

This sequence joins TRBV4-1 and TRBJ2-7, with 7 positions matching TRBD2. The material sequenced was CD4+ T cells from PBMCs. The receptor was isolated from a human donor with multiple sclerosis. The CDR3 region is CASSQDLLRGGNYEQYF. In DNA form, the CDR3 reads TGCGCCAGCAGCCAAGATTTATTGAGGGGAGGGAACTACGAGCAGTACTTC.